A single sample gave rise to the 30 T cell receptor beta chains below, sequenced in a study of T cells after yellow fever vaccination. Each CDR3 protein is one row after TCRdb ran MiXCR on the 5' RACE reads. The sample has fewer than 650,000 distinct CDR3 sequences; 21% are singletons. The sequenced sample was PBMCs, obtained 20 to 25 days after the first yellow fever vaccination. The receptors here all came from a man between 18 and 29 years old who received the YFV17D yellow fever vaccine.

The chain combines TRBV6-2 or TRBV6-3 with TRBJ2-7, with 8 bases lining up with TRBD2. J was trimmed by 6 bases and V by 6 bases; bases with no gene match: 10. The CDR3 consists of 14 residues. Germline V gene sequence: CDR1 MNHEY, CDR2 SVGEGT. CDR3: CASSHSLTSGEQYF. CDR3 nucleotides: TGTGCCAGCAGCCACTCGTTAACTAGCGGCGAGCAGTACTTC.

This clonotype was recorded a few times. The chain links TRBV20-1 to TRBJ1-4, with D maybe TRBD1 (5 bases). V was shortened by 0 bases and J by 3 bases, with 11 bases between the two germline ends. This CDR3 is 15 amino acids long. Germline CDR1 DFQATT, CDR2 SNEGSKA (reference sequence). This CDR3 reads CSARDSGRPNEKLFF. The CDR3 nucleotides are TGCAGTGCTAGAGATTCGGGACGGCCTAATGAAAAACTGTTTTTT.

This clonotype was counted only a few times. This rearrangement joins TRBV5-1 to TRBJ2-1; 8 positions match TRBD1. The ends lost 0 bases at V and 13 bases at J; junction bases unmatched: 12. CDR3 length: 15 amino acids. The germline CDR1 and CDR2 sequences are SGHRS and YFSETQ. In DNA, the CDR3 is TGCGCCAGCAGCTTGGCCCCGGGACAGGATTTGGAACAGTTCTTC. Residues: CASSLAPGQDLEQFF.

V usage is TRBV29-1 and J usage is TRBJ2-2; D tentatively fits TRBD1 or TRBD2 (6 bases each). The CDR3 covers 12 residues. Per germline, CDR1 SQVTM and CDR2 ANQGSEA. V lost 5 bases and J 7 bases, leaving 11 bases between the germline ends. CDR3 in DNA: TGCAGCGTTTGGGGGGCTGGCGGGGAGCTGTTTTTT. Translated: CSVWGAGGELFF.

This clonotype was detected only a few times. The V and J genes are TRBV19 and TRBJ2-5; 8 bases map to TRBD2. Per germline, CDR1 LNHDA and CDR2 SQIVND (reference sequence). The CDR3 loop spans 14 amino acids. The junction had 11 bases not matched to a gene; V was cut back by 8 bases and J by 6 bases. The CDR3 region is CASSRGGVRQTQYF. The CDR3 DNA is TGTGCCAGTTCCCGGGGGGGGGTGAGACAGACCCAGTACTTC.

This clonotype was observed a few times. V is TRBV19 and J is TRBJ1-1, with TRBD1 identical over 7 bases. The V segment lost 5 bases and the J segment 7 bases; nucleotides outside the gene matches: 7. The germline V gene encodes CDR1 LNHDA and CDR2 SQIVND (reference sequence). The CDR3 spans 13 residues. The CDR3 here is CASSEQGLGEAFF. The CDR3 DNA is TGTGCCAGTAGTGAACAGGGGTTGGGTGAAGCTTTCTTT.

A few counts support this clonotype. The CDR3, as DNA: TGTGCCAGCAGCCCGACCCAGGGGGCGGGCTATGGCTACACCTTC. Translating it yields CASSPTQGAGYGYTF. This chain joins TRBV7-3 and TRBJ1-2; TRBD1 matches at 8 bases. J gave up 4 bases and V 5 bases, and 9 bases lay outside the gene matches. The CDR3 is 15 amino acids. From germline, CDR1 is SGHTA and CDR2 FQGTGA.

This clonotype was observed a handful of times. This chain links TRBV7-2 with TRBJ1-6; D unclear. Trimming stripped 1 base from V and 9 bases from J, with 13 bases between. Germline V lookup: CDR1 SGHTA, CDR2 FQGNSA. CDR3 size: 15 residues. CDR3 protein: CASSLEAGLLSPLHF. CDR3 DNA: TGTGCCAGCAGCTTAGAAGCGGGGTTGCTTTCACCCCTCCACTTT.

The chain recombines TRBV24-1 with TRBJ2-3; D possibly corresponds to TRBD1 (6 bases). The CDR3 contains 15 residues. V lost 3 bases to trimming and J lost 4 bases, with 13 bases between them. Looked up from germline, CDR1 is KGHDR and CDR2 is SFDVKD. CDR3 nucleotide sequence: TGTGCCACCAGTGATAGTCGGACAGCGGCAGATACGCAGTATTTT. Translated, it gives CATSDSRTAADTQYF.

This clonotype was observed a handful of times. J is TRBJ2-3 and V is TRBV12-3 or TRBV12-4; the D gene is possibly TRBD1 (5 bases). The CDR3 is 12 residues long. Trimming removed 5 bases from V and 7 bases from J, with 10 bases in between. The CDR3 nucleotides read TGTGCCAGCAGTGTCAGGGTAAATACGCAGTATTTT. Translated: CASSVRVNTQYF.

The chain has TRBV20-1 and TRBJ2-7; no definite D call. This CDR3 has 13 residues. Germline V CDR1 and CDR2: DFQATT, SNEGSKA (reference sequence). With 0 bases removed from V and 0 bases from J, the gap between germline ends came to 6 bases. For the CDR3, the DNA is TGCAGTGCTAGAGATTCGGTCTCCTACGAGCAGTACGTC. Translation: CSARDSVSYEQYV.

The CDR3 region is CASSPLAGGDINIQYF. For the CDR3, the DNA is TGCGCCAGCAGCCCTCTAGCGGGGGGGGACATCAACATTCAGTACTTC. The V gene is TRBV5-1, the J gene TRBJ2-4; 12 bases agree with TRBD2. Trimming removed 4 bases from V and 7 bases from J; junction bases left unmatched: 9. Germline lookup yields CDR1 SGHRS and CDR2 YFSETQ. The CDR3 is 16 residues long.

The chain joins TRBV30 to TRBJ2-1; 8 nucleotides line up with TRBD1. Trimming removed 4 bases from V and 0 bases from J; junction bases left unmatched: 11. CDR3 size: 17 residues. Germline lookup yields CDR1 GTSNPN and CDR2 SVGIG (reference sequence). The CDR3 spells CAWNTGGRQGSYNEQFF. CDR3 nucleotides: TGTGCCTGGAATACAGGGGGTAGACAGGGCTCCTACAATGAGCAGTTCTTC.

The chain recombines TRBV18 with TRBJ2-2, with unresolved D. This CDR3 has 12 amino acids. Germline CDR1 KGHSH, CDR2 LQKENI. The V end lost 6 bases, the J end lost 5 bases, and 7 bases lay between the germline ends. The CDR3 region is CASSTTTGELFF. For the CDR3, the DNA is TGTGCCAGCTCTACCACTACCGGGGAGCTGTTTTTT. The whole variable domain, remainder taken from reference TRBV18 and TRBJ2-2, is NAGVMQNPRHLVRRRGQEARLRCSPMKGHSHVYWYRQLPEEGLKFMVYLQKENIIDESGMPKERFSAEFPKEGPSILRIQQVVRGDSAAYFCASSTTTGELFFGEGSRLTVL.

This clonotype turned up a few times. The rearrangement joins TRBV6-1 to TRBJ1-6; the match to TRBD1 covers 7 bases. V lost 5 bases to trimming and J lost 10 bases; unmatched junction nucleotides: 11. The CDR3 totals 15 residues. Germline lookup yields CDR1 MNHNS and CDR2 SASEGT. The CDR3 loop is CASSTPEGAGSPLHF. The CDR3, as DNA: TGTGCCAGCAGTACCCCGGAGGGGGCTGGCTCACCCCTCCACTTT.

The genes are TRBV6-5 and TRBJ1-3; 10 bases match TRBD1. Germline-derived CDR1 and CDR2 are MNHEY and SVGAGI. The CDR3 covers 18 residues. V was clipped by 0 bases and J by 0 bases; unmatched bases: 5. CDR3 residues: CASSYSVGTGVSGNTIYF. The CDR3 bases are TGTGCCAGCAGTTACTCTGTCGGGACAGGGGTCTCTGGAAACACCATATATTTT.

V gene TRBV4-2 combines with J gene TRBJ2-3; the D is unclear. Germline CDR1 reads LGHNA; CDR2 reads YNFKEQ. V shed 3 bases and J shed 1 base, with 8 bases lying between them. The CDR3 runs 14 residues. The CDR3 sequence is CASSHEDGTDTQYF. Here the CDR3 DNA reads TGTGCCAGCAGCCATGAAGACGGCACAGATACGCAGTATTTT.

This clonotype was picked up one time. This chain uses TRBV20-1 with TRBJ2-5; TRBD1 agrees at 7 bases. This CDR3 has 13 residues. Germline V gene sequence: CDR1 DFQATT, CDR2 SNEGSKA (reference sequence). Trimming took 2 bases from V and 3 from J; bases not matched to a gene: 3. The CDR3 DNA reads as TGCAGTGCTAGATACAGGGGTGAAGAGACCCAGTACTTC. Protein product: CSARYRGEETQYF.

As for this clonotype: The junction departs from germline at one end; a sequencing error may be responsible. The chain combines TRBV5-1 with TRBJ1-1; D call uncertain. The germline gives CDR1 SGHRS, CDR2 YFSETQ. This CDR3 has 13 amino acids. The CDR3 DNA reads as TGCGCCAGCAGACGGACGGGCGAGGAGGAAGTTTTCTTT. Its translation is CASRRTGEEEVFF.

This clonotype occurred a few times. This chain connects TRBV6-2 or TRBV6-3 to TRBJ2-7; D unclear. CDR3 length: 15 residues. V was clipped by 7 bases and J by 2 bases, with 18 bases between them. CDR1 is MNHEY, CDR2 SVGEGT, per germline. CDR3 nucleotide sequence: TGTGCCAGCATCACAAGAGGAGTAGCTCCCTACGAGCAGTACTTC. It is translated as CASITRGVAPYEQYF.

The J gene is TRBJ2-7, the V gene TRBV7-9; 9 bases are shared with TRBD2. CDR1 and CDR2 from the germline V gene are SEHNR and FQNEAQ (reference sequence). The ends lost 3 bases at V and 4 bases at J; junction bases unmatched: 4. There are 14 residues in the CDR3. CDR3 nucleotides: TGTGCCAGCAGCTTGCGGGGGGGCCTGTACGAGCAGTACTTC. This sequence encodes CASSLRGGLYEQYF.

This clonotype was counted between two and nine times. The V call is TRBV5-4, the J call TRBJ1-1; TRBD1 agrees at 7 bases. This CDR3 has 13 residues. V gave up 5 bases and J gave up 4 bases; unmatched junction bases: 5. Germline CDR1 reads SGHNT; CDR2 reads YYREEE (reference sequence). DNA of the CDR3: TGTGCCAGCAGAGGACAGGACCCCACTGAAGCTTTCTTT. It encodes CASRGQDPTEAFF. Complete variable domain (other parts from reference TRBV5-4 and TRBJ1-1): ETGVTQSPTHLIKTRGQQVTLRCSSQSGHNTVSWYQQALGQGPQFIFQYYREEENGRGNFPPRFSGLQFPNYSSELNVNALELDDSALYLCASRGQDPTEAFFGQGTRLTVV.

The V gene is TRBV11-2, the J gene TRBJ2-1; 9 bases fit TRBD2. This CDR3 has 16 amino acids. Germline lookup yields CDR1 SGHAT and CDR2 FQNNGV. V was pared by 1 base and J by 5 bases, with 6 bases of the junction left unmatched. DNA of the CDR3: TGTGCCAGCAGCTTAGGGCGGGGGGGCGTGAACAATGAGCAGTTCTTC. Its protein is CASSLGRGGVNNEQFF.

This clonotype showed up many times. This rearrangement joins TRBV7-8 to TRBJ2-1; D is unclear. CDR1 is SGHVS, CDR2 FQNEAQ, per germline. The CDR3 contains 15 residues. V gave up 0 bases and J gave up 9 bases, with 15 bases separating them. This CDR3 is CASSLAVGSPPEQFF. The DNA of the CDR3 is TGTGCCAGCAGCTTAGCAGTCGGCAGCCCCCCTGAGCAGTTCTTC.

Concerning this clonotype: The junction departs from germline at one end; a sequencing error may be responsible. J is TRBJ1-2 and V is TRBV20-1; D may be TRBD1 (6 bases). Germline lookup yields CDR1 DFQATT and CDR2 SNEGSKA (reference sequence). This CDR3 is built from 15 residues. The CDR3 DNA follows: TGCAGTGCTAGAGTATGGGGGGGGGCCGACTACGGCTACACCTTC. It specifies CSARVWGGADYGYTF.

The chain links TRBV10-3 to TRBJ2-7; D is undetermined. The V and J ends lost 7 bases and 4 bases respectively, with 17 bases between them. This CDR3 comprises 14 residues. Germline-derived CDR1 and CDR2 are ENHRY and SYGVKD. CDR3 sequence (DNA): TGTGCCATCACTGAAAGGAAGGCGGTGTACGAGCAGTACTTC. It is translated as CAITERKAVYEQYF.

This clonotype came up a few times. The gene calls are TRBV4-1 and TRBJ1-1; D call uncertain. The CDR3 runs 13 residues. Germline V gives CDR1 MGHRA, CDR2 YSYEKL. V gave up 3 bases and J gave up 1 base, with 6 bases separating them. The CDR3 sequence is CASSHPGNTEAFF. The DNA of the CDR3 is TGCGCCAGCAGCCATCCCGGGAACACTGAAGCTTTCTTT.

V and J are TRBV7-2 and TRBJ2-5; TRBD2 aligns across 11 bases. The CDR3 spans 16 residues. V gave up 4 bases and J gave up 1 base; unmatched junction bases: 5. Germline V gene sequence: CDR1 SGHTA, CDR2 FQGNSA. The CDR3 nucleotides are TGTGCCAGCAGCTCTCGTACTAGCGGGGGCCAAGAGACCCAGTACTTC. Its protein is CASSSRTSGGQETQYF.

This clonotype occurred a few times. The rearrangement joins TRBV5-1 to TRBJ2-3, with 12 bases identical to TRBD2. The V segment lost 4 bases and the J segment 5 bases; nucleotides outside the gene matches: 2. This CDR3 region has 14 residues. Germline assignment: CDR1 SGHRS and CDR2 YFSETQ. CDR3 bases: TGCGCCAGCAGCATGGGACTAGCGGGAGATACGCAGTATTTT. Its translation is CASSMGLAGDTQYF.

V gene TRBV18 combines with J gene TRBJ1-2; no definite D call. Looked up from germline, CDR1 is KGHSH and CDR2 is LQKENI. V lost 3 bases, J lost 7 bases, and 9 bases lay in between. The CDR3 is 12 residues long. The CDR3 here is CASSPSEGGYTF. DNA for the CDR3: TGTGCCAGCTCACCTTCGGAAGGTGGCTACACCTTC.